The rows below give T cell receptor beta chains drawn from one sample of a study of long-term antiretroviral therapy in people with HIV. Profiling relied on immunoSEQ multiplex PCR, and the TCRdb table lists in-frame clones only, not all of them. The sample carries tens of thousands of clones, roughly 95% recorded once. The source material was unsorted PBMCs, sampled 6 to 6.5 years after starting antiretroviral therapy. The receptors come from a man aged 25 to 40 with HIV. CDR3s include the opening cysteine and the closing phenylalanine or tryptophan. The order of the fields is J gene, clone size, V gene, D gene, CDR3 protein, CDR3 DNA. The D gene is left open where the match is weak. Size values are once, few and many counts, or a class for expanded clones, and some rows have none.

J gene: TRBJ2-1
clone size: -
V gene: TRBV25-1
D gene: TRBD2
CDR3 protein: CASSSSGNAFF
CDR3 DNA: TGTGCCAGCAGTTCCAGCGGGAATGCGTTCTTC

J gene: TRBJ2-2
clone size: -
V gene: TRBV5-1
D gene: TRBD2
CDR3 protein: CASSSGTSGVATGELFF
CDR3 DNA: TGCGCCAGCAGCTCGGGGACTAGCGGGGTGGCCACCGGGGAGCTGTTTTTT

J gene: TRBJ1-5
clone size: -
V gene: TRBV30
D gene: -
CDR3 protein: CAWSGGGFQPQHF
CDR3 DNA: TGTGCCTGGAGTGGGGGGGGCTTTCAGCCCCAGCATTTT

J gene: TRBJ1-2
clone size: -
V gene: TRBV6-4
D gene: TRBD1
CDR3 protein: CASSDSARPGQGSFGYGYTF
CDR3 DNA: TGTGCCAGCAGTGACTCCGCTAGACCGGGACAGGGGAGTTTTGGCTATGGCTACACCTTC

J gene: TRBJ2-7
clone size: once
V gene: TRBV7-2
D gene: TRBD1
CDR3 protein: CATKKHRGGEQYF
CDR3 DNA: TGTGCCACCAAGAAACACAGGGGCGGCGAGCAGTACTTC

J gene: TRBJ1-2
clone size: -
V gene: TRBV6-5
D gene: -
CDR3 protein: CASSQAYGYTF
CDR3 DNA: TGTGCCAGCAGTCAGGCATATGGCTACACCTTC

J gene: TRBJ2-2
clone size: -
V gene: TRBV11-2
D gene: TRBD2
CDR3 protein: CASSLDASGGPSTGELFF
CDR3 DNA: TGTGCCAGCAGCTTAGACGCTAGCGGGGGGCCGAGCACCGGGGAGCTGTTTTTT

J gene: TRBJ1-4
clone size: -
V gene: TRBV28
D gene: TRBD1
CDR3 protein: CASSPGTGRVATNEKLFF
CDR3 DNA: TGTGCCAGCAGTCCGGGGACAGGGAGGGTGGCAACTAATGAAAAACTGTTTTTT

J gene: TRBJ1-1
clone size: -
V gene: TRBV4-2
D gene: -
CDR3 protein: CASSHLDRNTEAFF
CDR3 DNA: TGTGCCAGCAGCCATCTGGACAGGAACACTGAAGCTTTCTTT

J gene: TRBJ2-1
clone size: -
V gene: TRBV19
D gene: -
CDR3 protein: CASSDTSGASNEQFF
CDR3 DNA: TGTGCCAGTAGCGATACCTCAGGGGCAAGCAATGAGCAGTTCTTC

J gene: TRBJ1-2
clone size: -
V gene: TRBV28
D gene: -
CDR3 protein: CASSLGREPGYTF
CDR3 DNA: TGTGCCAGCAGCTTAGGGAGGGAGCCTGGCTACACCTTC

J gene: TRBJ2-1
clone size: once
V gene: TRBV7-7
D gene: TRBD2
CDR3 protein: CASSLLAGGHNEQFF
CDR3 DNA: TGTGCTAGCAGCCTTCTAGCGGGGGGTCACAATGAGCAGTTCTTC

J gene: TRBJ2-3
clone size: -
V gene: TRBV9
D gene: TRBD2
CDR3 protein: CASSTPASGSADTQYF
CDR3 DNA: TGTGCCAGCAGCACTCCCGCGAGCGGGAGTGCAGATACGCAGTATTTT

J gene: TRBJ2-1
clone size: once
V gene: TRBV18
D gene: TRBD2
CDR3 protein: CASSPALAGESEQFF
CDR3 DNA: TGTGCCAGCTCACCGGCGCTAGCGGGAGAGAGTGAGCAGTTCTTC

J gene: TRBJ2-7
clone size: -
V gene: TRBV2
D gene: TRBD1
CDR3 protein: CATLLTGGYEQYF
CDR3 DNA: TGTGCCACCCTCCTGACAGGGGGCTACGAGCAGTACTTC

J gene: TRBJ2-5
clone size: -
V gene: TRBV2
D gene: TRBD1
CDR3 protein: CASMAGQGRKETQYF
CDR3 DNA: TGTGCCAGCATGGCGGGACAGGGGAGAAAGGAGACCCAGTACTTC

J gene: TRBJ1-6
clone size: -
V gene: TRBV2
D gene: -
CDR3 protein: CASSPRTGSYNSPLHF
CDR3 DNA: TGTGCCAGCAGTCCAAGGACTGGCTCCTATAATTCACCCCTCCACTTT

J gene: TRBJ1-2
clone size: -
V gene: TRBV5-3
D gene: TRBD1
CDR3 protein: CASSFRQGYGYTF
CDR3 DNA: TGTGCCAGCAGCTTCCGACAGGGCTATGGCTACACCTTC

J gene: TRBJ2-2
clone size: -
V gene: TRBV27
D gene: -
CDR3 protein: CASSLGGVTGELFF
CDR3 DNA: TGTGCCAGCAGTTTAGGAGGGGTCACCGGGGAGCTGTTTTTT

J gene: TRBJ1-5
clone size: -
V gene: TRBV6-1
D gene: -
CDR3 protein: CASSVSSRDQPQHF
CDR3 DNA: TGTGCCAGCAGTGTTAGCAGTCGCGATCAGCCCCAGCATTTT

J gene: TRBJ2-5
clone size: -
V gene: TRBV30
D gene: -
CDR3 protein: CVWSGGFQETQYF
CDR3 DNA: TGTGTCTGGAGTGGCGGGTTCCAAGAGACCCAGTACTTC

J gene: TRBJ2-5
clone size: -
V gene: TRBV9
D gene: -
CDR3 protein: CASSALGGIQETQYF
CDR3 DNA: TGTGCCAGCAGCGCCCTAGGGGGGATTCAAGAGACCCAGTACTTC

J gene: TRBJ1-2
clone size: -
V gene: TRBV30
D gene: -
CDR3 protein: CAWSAGTLNYGYTF
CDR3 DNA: TGTGCCTGGAGTGCCGGGACTTTAAACTATGGCTACACCTTC

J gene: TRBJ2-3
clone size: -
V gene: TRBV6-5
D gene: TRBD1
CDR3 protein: CASSLGQGITDTQYF
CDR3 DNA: TGTGCCAGCAGCCTAGGACAGGGAATAACAGATACGCAGTATTTT

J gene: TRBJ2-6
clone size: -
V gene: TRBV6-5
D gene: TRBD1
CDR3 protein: CASSFRGLGANVLTF
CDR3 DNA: TGTGCCAGCAGTTTCAGGGGGCTAGGGGCCAACGTCCTGACTTTC

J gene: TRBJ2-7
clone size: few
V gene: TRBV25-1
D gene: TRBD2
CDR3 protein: CASSARASGRLEQYF
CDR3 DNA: TGTGCCAGCAGTGCTAGGGCTAGCGGGAGACTCGAGCAGTACTTC

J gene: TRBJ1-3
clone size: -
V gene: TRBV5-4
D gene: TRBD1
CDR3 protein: CASSPGTGRLKGNTIYF
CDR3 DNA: TGTGCCAGCAGCCCCGGGACAGGCAGGCTAAAGGGAAACACCATATATTTT

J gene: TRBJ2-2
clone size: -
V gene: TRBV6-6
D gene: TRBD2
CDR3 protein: CASRAGDRTGELFF
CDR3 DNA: TGTGCCAGCAGAGCGGGGGACCGCACCGGGGAGCTGTTTTTT

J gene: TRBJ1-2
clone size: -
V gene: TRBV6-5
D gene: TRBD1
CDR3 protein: CASSYQAGGYYGYTF
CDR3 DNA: TGTGCCAGCAGTTACCAGGCAGGGGGCTACTATGGCTACACCTTC

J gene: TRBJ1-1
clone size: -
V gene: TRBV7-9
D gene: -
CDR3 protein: CASSGQQGGTEAFF
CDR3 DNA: TGTGCCAGCAGCGGACAGCAAGGGGGCACTGAAGCTTTCTTT

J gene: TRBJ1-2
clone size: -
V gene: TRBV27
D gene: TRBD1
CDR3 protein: CASSYRQGYGYTF
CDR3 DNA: TGTGCCAGCAGCTATCGACAGGGGTATGGCTACACCTTC

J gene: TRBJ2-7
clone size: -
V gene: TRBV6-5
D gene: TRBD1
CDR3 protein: CASRPGQEINEQYF
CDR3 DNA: TGTGCCAGCAGACCGGGACAGGAAATCAACGAGCAGTACTTC

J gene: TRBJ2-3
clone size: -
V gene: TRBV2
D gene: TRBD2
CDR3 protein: CASSKKGGGLASGDTQYF
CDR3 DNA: TGTGCCAGCAGCAAAAAAGGGGGAGGACTAGCTTCGGGAGATACGCAGTATTTT

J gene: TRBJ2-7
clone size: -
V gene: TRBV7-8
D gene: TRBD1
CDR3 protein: CASRGAGRGISYEQYF
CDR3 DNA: TGTGCCAGCAGAGGGGCCGGCAGGGGGATTTCCTACGAGCAGTACTTC

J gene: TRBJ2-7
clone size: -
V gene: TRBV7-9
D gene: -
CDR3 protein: CASSWGAEQYF
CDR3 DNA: TGTGCCAGCAGCTGGGGGGCCGAGCAGTACTTC

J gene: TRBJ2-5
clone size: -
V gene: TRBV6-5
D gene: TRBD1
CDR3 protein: CASSYSYRGAQETQYF
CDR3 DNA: TGTGCCAGCAGTTACTCGTACAGGGGGGCCCAAGAGACCCAGTACTTC

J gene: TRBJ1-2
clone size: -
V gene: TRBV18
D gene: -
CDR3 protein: CASSPPAVYREFYGYTF
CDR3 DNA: TGTGCCAGCTCACCACCGGCTGTATACAGGGAATTCTATGGCTACACCTTC

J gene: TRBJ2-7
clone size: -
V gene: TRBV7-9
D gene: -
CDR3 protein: CASSSPASPLEQYF
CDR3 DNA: TGTGCCAGCTCCAGTCCGGCATCACCTCTGGAGCAGTACTTC

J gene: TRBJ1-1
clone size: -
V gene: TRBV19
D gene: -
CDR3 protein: CASSIRQGPEAFF
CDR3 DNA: TGTGCCAGTAGTATAAGGCAGGGCCCTGAAGCTTTCTTT

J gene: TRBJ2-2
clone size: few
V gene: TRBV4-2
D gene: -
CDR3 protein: CASSQDIDHTGELFF
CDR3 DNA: TGTGCCAGCAGCCAAGATATCGACCACACCGGGGAGCTGTTTTTT

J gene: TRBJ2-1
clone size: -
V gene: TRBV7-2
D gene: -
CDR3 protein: CASSLLPGNEQFF
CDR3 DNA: TGTGCCAGCAGCCTCCTGCCTGGCAATGAGCAGTTCTTC

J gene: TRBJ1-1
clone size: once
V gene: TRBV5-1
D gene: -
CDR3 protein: CASHEAPGNTEAFF
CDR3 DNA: TGCGCCAGCCACGAAGCACCAGGGAACACTGAAGCTTTCTTT

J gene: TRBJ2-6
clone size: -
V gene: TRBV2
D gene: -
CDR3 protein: CASSYRVVLSGANVLTF
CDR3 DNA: TGTGCCAGCAGTTACAGGGTCGTCCTGAGTGGGGCCAACGTCCTGACTTTC

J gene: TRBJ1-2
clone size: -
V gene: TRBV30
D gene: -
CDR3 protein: CAWSANTGPHGYTF
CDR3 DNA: TGTGCCTGGAGTGCAAATACAGGCCCCCATGGCTACACCTTC

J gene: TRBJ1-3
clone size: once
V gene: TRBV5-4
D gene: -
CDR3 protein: CASSSPGSSFSGNTIYF
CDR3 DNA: TGTGCCAGCAGCTCCCCCGGCAGTAGCTTCTCTGGAAACACCATATATTTT

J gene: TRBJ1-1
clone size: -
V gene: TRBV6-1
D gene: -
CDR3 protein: CASSEVEGNTEAFF
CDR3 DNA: TGTGCCAGCAGTGAAGTGGAGGGGAACACTGAAGCTTTCTTT

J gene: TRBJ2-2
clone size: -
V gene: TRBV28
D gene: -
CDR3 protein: CASSSHVAEGPGELFF
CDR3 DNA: TGTGCCAGCAGTTCCCACGTGGCGGAGGGGCCCGGGGAGCTGTTTTTT

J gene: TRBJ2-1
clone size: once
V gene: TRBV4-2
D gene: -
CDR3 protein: CASSQGWANEQFF
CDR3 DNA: TGTGCCAGCAGCCAAGGGTGGGCGAATGAGCAGTTCTTC

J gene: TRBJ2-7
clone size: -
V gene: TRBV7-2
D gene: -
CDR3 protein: CASSLAGRPYEQYF
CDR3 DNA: TGTGCCAGCAGCTTAGCGGGACGGCCCTACGAGCAGTACTTC

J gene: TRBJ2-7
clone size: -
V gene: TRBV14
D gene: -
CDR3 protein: CASSQYRDYEQYF
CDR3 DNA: TGTGCCAGCAGCCAGTACAGGGACTACGAGCAGTACTTC

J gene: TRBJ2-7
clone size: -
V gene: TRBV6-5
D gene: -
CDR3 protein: CASSYSSLYEQYF
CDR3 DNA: TGTGCCAGCAGTTACTCAAGCCTCTACGAGCAGTACTTC

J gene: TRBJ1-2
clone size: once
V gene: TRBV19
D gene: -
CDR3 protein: CASSIRVNYGYTF
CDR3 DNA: TGTGCCAGTAGTATCAGGGTGAACTATGGCTACACCTTC